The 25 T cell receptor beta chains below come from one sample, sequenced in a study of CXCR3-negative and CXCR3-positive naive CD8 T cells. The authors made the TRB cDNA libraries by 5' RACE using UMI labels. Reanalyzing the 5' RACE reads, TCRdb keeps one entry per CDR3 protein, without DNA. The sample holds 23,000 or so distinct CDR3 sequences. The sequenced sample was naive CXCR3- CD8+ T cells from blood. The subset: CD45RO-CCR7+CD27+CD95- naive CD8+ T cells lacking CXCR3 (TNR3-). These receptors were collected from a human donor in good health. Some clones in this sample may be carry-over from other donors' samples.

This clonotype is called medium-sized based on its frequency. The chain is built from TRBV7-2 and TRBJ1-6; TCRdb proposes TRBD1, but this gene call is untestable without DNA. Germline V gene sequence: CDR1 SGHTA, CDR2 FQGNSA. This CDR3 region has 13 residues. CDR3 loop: CASSREGASPLHF.

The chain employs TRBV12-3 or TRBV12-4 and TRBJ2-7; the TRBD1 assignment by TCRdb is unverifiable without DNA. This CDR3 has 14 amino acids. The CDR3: CASSAGQGFYEQYF.

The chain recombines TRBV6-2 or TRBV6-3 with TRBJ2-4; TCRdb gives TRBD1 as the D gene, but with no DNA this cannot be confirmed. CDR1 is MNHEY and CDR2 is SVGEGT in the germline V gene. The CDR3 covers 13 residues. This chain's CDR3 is CASSYLQEDIQYF.

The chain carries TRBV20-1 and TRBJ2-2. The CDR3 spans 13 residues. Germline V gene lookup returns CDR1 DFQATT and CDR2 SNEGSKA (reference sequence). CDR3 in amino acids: CSARKPNTGELFF.

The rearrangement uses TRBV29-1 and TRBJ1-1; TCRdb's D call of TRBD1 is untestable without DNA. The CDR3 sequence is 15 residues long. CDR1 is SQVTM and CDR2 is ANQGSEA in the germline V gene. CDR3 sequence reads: CSVESSDREGTEAFF.

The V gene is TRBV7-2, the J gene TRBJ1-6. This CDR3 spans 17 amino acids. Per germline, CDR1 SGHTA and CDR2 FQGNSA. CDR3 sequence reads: CASSSDKGPRYNSPLHF.

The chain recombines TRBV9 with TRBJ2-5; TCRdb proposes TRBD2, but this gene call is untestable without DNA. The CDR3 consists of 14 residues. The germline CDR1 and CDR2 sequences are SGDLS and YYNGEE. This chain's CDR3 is CASSASGGKETQYF.

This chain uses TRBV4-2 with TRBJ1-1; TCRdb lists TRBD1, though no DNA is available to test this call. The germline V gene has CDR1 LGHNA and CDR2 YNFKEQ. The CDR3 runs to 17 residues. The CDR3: CASSQVRWEGAGAEAFF.

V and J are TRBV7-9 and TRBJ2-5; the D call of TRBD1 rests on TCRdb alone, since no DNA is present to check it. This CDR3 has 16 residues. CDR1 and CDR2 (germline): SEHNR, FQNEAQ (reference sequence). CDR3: CASSLGTGGDQETQYF.

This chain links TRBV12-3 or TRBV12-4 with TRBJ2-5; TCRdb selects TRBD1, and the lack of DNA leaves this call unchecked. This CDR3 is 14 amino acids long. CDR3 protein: CASARAGVVETQYF.

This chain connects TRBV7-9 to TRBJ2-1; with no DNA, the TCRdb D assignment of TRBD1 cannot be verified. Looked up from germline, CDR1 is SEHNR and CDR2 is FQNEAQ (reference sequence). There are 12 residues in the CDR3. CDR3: CASSLLSYEQFF.

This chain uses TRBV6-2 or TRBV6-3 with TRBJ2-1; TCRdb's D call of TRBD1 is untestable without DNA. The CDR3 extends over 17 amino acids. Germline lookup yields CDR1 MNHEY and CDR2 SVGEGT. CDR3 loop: CASKVGQGPSPYNEQFF.

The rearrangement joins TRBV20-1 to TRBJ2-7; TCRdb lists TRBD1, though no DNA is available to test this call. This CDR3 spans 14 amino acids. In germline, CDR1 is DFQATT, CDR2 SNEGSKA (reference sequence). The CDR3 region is CSASRGQNPYEQYF.

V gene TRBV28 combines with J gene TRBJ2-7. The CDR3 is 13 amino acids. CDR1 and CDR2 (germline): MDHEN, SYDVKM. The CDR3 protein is CATGLLSSYEQYF.

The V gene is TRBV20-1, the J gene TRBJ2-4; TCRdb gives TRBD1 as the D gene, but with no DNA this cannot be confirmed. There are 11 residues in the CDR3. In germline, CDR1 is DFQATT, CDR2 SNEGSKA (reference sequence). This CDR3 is CSAPDTNIQYF.

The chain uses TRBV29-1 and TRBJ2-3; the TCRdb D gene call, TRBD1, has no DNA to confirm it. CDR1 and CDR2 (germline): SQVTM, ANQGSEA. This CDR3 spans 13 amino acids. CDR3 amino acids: CSVEERGADTQYF.

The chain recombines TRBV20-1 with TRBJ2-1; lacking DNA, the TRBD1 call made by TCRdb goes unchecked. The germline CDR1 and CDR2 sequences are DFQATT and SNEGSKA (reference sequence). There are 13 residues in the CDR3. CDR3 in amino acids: CSATGTRRDEQFF.

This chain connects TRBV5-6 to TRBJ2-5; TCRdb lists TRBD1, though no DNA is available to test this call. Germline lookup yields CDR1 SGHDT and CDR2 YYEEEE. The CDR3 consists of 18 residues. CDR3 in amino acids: CASSLGGIRDTIQETQYF.

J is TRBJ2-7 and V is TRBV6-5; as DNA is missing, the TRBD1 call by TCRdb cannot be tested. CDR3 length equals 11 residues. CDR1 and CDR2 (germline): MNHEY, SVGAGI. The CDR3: CASSSTGEQYF.

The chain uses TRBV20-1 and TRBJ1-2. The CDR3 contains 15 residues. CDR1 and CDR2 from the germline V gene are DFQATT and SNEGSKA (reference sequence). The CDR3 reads CSARDRDSPRDGYTF.

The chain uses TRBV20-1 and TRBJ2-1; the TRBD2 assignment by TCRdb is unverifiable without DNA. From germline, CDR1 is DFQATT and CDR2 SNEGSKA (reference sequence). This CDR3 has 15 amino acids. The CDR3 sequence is CSAKGGSGRAEEQFF.

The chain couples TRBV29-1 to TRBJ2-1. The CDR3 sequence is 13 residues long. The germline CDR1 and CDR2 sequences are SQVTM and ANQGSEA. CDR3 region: CSVPASSYNEQFF.

CDR3 in amino acids: CSATNPGKENTEAFF. The chain employs TRBV20-1 and TRBJ1-1; with no DNA, the TCRdb D assignment of TRBD1 cannot be verified. Germline lookup yields CDR1 DFQATT and CDR2 SNEGSKA (reference sequence). The CDR3 contains 15 residues.

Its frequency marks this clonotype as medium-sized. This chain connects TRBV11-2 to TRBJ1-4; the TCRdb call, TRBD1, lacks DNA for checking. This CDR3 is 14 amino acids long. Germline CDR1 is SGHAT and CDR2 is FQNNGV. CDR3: CASSLAGAREKLFF. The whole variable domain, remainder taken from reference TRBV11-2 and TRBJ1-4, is EAGVAQSPRYKIIEKRQSVAFWCNPISGHATLYWYQQILGQGPKLLIQFQNNGVVDDSQLPKDRFSAERLKGVDSTLKIQPAKLEDSAVYLCASSLAGAREKLFFGSGTQLSVL.

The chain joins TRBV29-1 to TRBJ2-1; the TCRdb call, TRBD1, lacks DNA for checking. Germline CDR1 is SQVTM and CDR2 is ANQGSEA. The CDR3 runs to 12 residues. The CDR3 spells CSVETGSGEQFF.